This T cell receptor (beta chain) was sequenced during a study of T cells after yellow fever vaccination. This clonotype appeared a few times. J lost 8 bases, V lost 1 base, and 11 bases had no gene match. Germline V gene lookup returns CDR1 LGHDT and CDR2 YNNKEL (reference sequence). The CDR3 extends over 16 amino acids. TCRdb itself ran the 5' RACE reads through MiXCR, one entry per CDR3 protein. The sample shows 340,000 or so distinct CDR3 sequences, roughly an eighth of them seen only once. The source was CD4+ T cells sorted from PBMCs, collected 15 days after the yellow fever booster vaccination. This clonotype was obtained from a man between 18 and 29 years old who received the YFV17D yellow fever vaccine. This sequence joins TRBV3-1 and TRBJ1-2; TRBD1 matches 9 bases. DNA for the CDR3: TGTGCCAGCAGCCAAGTACCGAACAGGGGGCGAGAAGGCTACACCTTC. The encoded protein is CASSQVPNRGREGYTF.